What follows is one T cell receptor beta chain and its context. This entry is derived from a study of blood T cell repertoires in COVID-19. J was trimmed by 4 bases and V by 6 bases; bases with no gene match: 9. The CDR3 spans 16 residues. Per the germline V gene, CDR1 is MNHNY and CDR2 is SVGAGI (reference sequence). Clones were read by immunoSEQ multiplex PCR, and TCRdb kept only the in-frame ones, dropping some. The repertoire holds 99,000 or so clones, with about 89% as singletons. This receptor was identified in a human donor in a cohort sampled during active COVID-19. Specimen: peripheral blood. V is TRBV6-6 and J is TRBJ2-1; 10 positions match TRBD2. CDR3 amino acids: CASRSTGTSAYNEQFF. CDR3 nucleotide sequence: TGTGCCAGCAGATCCACCGGGACTAGCGCTTACAATGAGCAGTTCTTC.